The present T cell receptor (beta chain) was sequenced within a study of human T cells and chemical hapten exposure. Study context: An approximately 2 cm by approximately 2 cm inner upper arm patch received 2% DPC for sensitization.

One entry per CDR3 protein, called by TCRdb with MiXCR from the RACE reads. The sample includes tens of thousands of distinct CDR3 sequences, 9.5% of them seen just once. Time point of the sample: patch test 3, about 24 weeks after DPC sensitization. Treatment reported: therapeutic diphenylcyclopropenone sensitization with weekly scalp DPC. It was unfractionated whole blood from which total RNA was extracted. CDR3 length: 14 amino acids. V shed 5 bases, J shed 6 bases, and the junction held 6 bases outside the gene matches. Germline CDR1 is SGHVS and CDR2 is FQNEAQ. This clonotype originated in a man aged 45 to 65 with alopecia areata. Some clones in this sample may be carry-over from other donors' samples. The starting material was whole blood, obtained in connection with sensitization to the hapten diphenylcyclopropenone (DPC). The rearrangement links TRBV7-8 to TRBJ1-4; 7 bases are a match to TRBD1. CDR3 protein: CASSRQGRDEKLFF. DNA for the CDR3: TGTGCCAGCAGCAGACAGGGTCGGGATGAAAAACTGTTTTTT.